This T cell receptor (beta chain) was sequenced for a study of vaccination and CD4 T cells after COVID-19. Looking at the study overall: The interval from dose two to post-vaccine sampling had a median of about 72 days, and it ranged from 14 to 241.

Cultured CD4+ T-cell DNA underwent Oncomine TCR Beta short-read sequencing. After culture, CD4+ T cells served as the source for genomic DNA extraction. Each CDR3 protein gets one entry after TCRdb re-called the PCR reads with MiXCR. The sample carries 6,500 to 9,000 distinct CDR3 sequences, approximately 38% recorded once. Treatment meaning: approximately 10-day PBMC culture with coronavirus spike peptide pools or control peptides (ViraFEST assay). CD4+ T cells of the unexposed donor were collected before the COVID-19 pandemic (2011-2018). After removal of 5 bases from V and 3 bases from J, the junction contained 8 bases not matched to a gene. Germline CDR1 reads DFQATT; CDR2 reads SNEGSKA (reference sequence). The CDR3 contains 14 residues. Comments on this clonotype: Its antigen is unidentified.

The TCR comes from a human donor in good health. The sample comprised CD4+ T cells from blood, cultured in vitro. The chain recombines TRBV20-1 with TRBJ2-7; 9 bases are shared with TRBD1. The DNA of the CDR3 is TGCAGTGCTGGTCCGACAGGGGGTGGCTACGAGCAGTACTTC. Its translation: CSAGPTGGGYEQYF.